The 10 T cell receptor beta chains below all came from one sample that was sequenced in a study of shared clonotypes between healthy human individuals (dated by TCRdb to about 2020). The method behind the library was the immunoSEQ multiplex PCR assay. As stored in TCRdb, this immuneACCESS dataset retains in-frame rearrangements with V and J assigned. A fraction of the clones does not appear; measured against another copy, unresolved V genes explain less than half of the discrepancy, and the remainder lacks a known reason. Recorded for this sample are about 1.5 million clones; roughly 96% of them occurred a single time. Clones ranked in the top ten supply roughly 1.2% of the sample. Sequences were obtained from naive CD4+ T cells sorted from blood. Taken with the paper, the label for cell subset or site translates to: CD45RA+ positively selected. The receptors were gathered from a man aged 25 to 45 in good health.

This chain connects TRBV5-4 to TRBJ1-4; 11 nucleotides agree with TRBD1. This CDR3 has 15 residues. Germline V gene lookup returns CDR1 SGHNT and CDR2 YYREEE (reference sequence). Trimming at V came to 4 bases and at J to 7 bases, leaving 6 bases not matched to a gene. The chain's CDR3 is CASSITGTGGEKLFF. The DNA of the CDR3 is TGTGCCAGCAGCATTACCGGGACAGGGGGTGAAAAACTGTTTTTT.

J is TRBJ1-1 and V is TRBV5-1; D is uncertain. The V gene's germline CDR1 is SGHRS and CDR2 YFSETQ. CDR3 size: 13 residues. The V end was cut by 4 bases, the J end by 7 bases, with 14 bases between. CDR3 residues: CASSLSGRVEAFF. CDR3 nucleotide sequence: TGCGCCAGCAGCCTCTCCGGACGGGTTGAAGCTTTCTTT.

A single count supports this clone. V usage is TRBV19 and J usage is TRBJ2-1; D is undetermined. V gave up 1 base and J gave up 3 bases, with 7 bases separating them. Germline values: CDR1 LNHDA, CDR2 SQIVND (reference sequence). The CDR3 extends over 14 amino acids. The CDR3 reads CASSIVPGYNEQFF. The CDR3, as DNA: TGTGCCAGTAGTATAGTGCCAGGCTACAATGAGCAGTTCTTC.

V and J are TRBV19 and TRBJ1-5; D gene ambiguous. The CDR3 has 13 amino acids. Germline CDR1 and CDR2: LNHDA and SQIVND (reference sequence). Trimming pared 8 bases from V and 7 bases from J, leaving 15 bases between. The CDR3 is CASHSDPRQPQHF. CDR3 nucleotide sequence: TGTGCCAGTCACAGCGATCCGCGACAGCCCCAGCATTTT.

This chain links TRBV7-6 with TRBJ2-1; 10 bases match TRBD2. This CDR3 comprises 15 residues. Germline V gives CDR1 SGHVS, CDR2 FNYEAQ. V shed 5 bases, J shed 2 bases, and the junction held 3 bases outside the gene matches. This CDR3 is CASSALAGTYNEQFF. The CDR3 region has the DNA TGTGCCAGCAGCGCACTAGCGGGGACCTACAATGAGCAGTTCTTC.

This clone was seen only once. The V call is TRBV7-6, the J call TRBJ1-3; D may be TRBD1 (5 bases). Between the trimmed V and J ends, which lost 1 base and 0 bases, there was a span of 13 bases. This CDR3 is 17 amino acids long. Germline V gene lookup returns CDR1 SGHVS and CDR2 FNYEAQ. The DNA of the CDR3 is TGTGCCAGCAGCTTAGGAGGGACGGGAAACTCTGGAAACACCATATATTTT. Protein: CASSLGGTGNSGNTIYF.

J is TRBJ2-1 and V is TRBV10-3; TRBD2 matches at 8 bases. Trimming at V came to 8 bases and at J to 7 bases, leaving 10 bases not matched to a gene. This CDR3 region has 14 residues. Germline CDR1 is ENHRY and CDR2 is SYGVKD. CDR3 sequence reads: CAIANVAGKNEQFF. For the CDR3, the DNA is TGTGCCATCGCTAACGTAGCGGGAAAGAATGAGCAGTTCTTC.

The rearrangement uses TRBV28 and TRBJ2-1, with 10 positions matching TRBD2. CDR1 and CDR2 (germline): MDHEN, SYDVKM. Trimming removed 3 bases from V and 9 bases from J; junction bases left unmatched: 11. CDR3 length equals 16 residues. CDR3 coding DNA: TGTGCCAGCAGTTTGACAGCGGGAGGGCCCTCGGGTGAGCAGTTCTTC. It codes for CASSLTAGGPSGEQFF.

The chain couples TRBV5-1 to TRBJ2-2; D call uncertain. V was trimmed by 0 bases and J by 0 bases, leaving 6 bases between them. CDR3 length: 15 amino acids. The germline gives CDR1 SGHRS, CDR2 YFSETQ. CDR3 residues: CASSLDQTNTGELFF. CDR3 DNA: TGCGCCAGCAGCTTGGATCAGACGAACACCGGGGAGCTGTTTTTT.

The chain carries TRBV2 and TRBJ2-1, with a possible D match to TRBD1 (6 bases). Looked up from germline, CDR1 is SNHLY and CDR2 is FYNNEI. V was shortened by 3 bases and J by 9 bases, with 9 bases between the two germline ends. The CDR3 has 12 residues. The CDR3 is CASSEGAVEQFF. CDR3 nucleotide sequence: TGTGCCAGCAGTGAGGGGGCTGTTGAGCAGTTCTTC.